The TCR beta chain described here comes from a study of molecular identifiers for immune sequencing clone quantification. General study findings and limits: Same-barcode identical TCR molecules could make highly expanded clones look smaller than they are. Clones that had above 20 RNA copies took up over 99% of effector molecules but under 1% in naive cells.

On this clonotype: Antigen unknown.

Input for naive CD8 libraries was 20,000 to 1,000,000 sorted cells; the RNA fraction used was 10%, 30% or 50%. Generation of bulk TCR libraries relied on previously described methods and listed TCR primers. TCRdb re-derived calls from the PCR reads in MiXCR, one entry per CDR3 protein. The sample lists around 470,000 distinct CDR3 sequences, about 26% occurring once. The CDR3 extends over 14 amino acids. Germline values: CDR1 LNHDA, CDR2 SQIVND (reference sequence). With 6 bases clipped from V and 3 bases from J, the junction kept 8 bases outside the gene matches. The sample taken for sequencing was naive CD8+ T cells from blood, with Jurkat cell RNA spiked in. As for subset: FACS-sorted CD8+CD4-CCR7+CD45RA+ naive T cells. The J gene is TRBJ2-7, the V gene TRBV19; 7 nucleotides line up with TRBD1. The TCR originated in a human donor in good health. Some libraries in this study had Jurkat cell RNA spiked in. The CDR3 DNA is TGTGCCAGTAGCCCCGGGACAGATTACTACGAGCAGTACTTC. Encoded protein: CASSPGTDYYEQYF.